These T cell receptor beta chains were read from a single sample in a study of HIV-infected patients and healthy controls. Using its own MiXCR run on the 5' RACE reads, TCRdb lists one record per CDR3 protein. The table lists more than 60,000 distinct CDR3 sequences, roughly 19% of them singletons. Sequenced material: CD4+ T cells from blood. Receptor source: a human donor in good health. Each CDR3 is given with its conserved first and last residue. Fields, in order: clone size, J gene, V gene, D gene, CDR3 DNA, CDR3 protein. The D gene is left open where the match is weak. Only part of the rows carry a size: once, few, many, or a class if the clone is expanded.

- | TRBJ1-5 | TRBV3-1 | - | TGTGCCAGCAGCCAAGATATGGCAGGTTTCCAGCATTTT | CASSQDMAGFQHF
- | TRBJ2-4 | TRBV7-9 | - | TGTGCCAGCAGCTTGGGGTCTGTGGGCGGAGACCCAAACATTCAGTACTTC | CASSLGSVGGDPNIQYF
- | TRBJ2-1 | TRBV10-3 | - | TGTGCCATCAAGGACAGCTCCTACAATGAGCAGTTCTTC | CAIKDSSYNEQFF
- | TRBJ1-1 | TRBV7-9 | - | TGTGCCAGCAGGCCCTCTGGGGGTGGGGGCTCTTGGACTGAAGCTTTCTTT | CASRPSGGGGSWTEAFF
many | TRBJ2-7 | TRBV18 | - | TGTGCCAGCTCACCCTCGGTATCCTACGAGCAGTACTTC | CASSPSVSYEQYF
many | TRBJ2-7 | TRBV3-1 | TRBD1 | TGTGCCAGCAGCTACGGACAGGGGGAGCAGTACTTC | CASSYGQGEQYF
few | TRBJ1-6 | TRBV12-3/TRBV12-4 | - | TGTGCCAGCTCCGGCGGGCCACAAAATTCACCCCTCCACTTT | CASSGGPQNSPLHF
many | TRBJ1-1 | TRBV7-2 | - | TGTGCCAGCAGCTTTAAGGGGAATACTGAAGCTTTCTTT | CASSFKGNTEAFF
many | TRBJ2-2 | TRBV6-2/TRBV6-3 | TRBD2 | TGTGCCAGCACCGTAACGGGACTAGGGACCGGGGAGCTGTTTTTT | CASTVTGLGTGELFF
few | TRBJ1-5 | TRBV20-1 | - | TGCAGTGCTACCGGAGAGGGAGGGGCCCAGCATTTT | CSATGEGGAQHF
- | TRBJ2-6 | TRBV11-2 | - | TGTGCCAGCAGCACACAGGGCTCTGGGGCCAACGTCCTGACTTTC | CASSTQGSGANVLTF
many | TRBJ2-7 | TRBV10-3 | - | TGTGCCATCAGTGAGCGTATAGGGGTACTTTACGAGCAGTACTTC | CAISERIGVLYEQYF
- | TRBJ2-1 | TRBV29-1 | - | TGCAGCGTAGCCAGACAAAAGCAGTTCTTC | CSVARQKQFF
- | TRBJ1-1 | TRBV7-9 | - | TGTGCCAGCAGCTTGATCGACGGAAACACTGAAGCTTTCTTT | CASSLIDGNTEAFF
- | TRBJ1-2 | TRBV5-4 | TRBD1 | TGTGCCAGCAGCTCAGGAACAGGGGCCTATGGCTACACCTTC | CASSSGTGAYGYTF
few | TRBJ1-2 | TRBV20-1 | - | TGCAGTGCTAGGGGAGGTACTAACTATGGCTACACCTTC | CSARGGTNYGYTF
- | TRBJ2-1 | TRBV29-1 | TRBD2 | TGCAGCGTTAGAGGGCTAGCGGGAGACAATGAGCAGTTCTTC | CSVRGLAGDNEQFF
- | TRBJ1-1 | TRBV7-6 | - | TGTGCCAGCAGCTCCCAGGGGCTTCGAGTCTTCTTT | CASSSQGLRVFF
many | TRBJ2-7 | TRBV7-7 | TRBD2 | TGTGCTAGCAGCTTATCAGCGGGAGGGCCGGGGGAGCAGTACTTC | CASSLSAGGPGEQYF
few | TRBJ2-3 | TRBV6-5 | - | TGTGCCAGCAGTTTGCGGCAGTACACAGATACGCAGTATTTT | CASSLRQYTDTQYF
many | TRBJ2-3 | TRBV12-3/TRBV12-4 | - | TGTGCCAGCAGTGACAGTGCCTCGGGGACAGATACGCAGTATTTT | CASSDSASGTDTQYF
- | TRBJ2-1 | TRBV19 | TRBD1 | TGTGCCAGTAGTTCGGGGACAGGGGGTTTCTACAATGAGCAGTTCTTC | CASSSGTGGFYNEQFF
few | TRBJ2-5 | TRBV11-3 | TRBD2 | TGTGCCAGCAGCCCCCGACTAGCGGGTGCCCAAGAGACCCAGTACTTC | CASSPRLAGAQETQYF
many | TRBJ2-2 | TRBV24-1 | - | TGTGCCACCAGTGATCCCCGTAGAGGCGGGGAGCTGTTTTTT | CATSDPRRGGELFF
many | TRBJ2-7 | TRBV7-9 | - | TGTGCCAGCAGCTTAGCGACCCAGGGGCCGAGCTCCTACGAGCAGTACTTC | CASSLATQGPSSYEQYF
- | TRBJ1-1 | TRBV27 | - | TGTGCCATTTCGCAGGGGATGAACACTGAAGCTTTCTTT | CAISQGMNTEAFF
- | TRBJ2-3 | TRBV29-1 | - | TGCAGCGCTTATCTGCGGGGCAGCAGCACAGATACGCAGTATTTT | CSAYLRGSSTDTQYF
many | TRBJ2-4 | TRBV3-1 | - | TGTGCCAGCAGCCGTACCGCAGCGAGTTCCAAAAACATTCAGTACTTC | CASSRTAASSKNIQYF
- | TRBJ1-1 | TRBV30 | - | TGTGCCTGGAACAGGGTAACTGAAGCTTTCTTT | CAWNRVTEAFF
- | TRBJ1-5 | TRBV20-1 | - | TGCAGTGCTAGCCGGAATCTTGGCAATCAGCCCCAGCATTTT | CSASRNLGNQPQHF
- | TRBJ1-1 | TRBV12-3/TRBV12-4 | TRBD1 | TGTGCCAGCAGGATTAACAGGGGATTTGGGACTGAAGCTTTCTTT | CASRINRGFGTEAFF
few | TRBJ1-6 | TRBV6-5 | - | TGTGCCAGCAGAACTCCACAGGGTGGTAATTCACCCCTCCACTTT | CASRTPQGGNSPLHF
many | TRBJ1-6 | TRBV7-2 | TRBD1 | TGTGCCAGCAGCGGAGACAGGGTAGTTCTCCACTTT | CASSGDRVVLHF
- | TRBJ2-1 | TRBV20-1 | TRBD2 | TGCAGTGCGGACCGGACTAGCGGGACCAACAATGAGCAGTTCTTC | CSADRTSGTNNEQFF
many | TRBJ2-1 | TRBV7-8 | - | TGTGCCAGCAGCTTAGCCCGGAGAATATCCTACAATGAGCAGTTCTTC | CASSLARRISYNEQFF
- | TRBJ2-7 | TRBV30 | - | TGTGCCTGGAGTGTCGGGAGTTACGAGCAGTACTTC | CAWSVGSYEQYF
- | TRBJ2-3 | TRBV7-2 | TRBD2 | TGTGCCAGCAGCTTGGGACTAGCCCCCCCAGATACGCAGTATTTT | CASSLGLAPPDTQYF
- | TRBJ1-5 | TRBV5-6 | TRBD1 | TGTGCCAGCAGGAAACAGGGGCGCGGGAATCAGCCCCAGCATTTT | CASRKQGRGNQPQHF
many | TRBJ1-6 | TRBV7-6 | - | TGTGCCAGCAGCTTAGGAACACTGAATTCACCCCTCCACTTT | CASSLGTLNSPLHF